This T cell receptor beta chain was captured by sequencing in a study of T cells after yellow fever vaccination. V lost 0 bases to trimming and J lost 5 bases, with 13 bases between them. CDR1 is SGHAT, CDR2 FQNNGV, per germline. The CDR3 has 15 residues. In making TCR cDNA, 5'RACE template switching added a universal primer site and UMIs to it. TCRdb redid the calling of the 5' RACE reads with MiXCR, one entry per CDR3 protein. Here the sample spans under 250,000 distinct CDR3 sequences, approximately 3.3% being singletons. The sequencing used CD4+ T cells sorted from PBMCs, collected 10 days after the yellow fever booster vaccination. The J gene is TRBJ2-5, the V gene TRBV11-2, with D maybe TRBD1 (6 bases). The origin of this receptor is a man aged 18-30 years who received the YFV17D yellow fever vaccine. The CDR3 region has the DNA TGTGCCAGCAGCTTAGAAAACAGGGAATGGGAGACCCAGTACTTC. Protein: CASSLENREWETQYF. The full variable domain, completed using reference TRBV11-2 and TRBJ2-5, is EAGVAQSPRYKIIEKRQSVAFWCNPISGHATLYWYQQILGQGPKLLIQFQNNGVVDDSQLPKDRFSAERLKGVDSTLKIQPAKLEDSAVYLCASSLENREWETQYFGPGTRLLVL.